The next 2 T cell receptor beta chains were all read from a single sample in a study of cytomegalovirus exposure and HLA in healthy donors (dated by TCRdb to the late 2010s). Libraries were made using the immunoSEQ multiplex PCR assay. The multiplex PCR relied on a mix of 60 forward primers for TCR Vbeta segments and 13 reverse primers for TCR Jbeta segments. The immuneACCESS repertoire file appears here via TCRdb, limited to in-frame rearrangements. These files lack a portion of the clones; in checked studies, under half of the deficit traces to unresolved V genes, and the cause of the others is not known. Here the sample has 180,000 or so clones; around 77% occur a single time. Jointly, the top ten make up about 2% of the sample. Sequenced material: PBMCs. The receptors derive from a woman in her twenties or thirties in good health and CMV-seropositive.

The chain recombines TRBV12-5 with TRBJ1-1; 7 positions agree with TRBD1. Germline CDR1 reads LGHNT; CDR2 reads FRNRAP. After removal of 3 bases from V and 1 base from J, the junction contained 5 bases not matched to a gene. This CDR3 has 15 amino acids. The CDR3 loop is CASGFQRTGNTEAFF. The CDR3 bases are TGTGCTAGTGGTTTCCAGAGGACAGGGAACACTGAAGCTTTCTTT.

This chain connects TRBV18 to TRBJ2-7; 8 nucleotides line up with TRBD1. This CDR3 has 14 residues. V lost 10 bases, J lost 5 bases, and 13 bases stayed unmatched. Germline V CDR1 and CDR2: KGHSH, LQKENI. CDR3: CATSSGQGFDEQYF. CDR3 bases: TGTGCCACTTCAAGTGGACAGGGTTTCGACGAGCAGTACTTC.